The 25 T cell receptor beta chains listed next were all sequenced from one sample in a study of T-cell reconstitution after alpha-beta-depleted transplantation in children. Unique molecular identifiers were incorporated during preparation of the TCRbeta library. Each CDR3 protein gets one entry after TCRdb re-called the PCR reads with MiXCR. The sample yields more than 300,000 distinct CDR3 sequences, roughly 17% seen once. Here the sequenced sample was PBMCs, mostly from graft donor cells, taken 360 days after TCRalphabeta/CD19-depleted stem cell transplant. These receptor sequences come from a male patient between 2 and 10 years old who had a stem cell transplant for acute lymphoblastic leukemia, so the T cells may come from the graft donor.

The chain links TRBV7-9 to TRBJ1-5; TRBD1 might be the D (5 bases). The ends were cut back, 2 bases at V and 1 base at J, with 24 bases in the middle. The CDR3 is 20 residues long. Germline values: CDR1 SEHNR, CDR2 FQNEAQ (reference sequence). CDR3 residues: CASSLIFGTEGPGSNQPQHF. DNA of the CDR3: TGTGCCAGCAGCTTAATTTTTGGGACGGAAGGCCCTGGGAGCAATCAGCCCCAGCATTTT.

Here the CDR3 DNA reads TGCAGTGCTAGAGTTGGTAGCGATAGCACAGATACGCAGTATTTT. Translated: CSARVGSDSTDTQYF. The chain recombines TRBV20-1 with TRBJ2-3; tentative D call: TRBD2 (5 bases). The CDR3 contains 15 residues. Germline V gene data show CDR1 as DFQATT and CDR2 as SNEGSKA (reference sequence). V was trimmed by 1 base and J by 0 bases, leaving 11 bases between them.

The table lists this clonotype with a few counts. The V and J genes are TRBV25-1 and TRBJ2-7, with a weak D call TRBD2 (5 bases). Germline V gene data show CDR1 as MGHDK and CDR2 as SYGVNS. The CDR3 is made up of 15 amino acids. The ends were cut back, 6 bases at V and 1 base at J, with 16 bases in the middle. The CDR3 sequence is CASRSSLDGSYEQYF. DNA of the CDR3: TGTGCCAGCAGATCTAGCCTAGATGGGTCCTACGAGCAGTACTTC.

This clonotype was counted only a few times. The CDR3 reads CASSSWTEGYTF. CDR3 nucleotide sequence: TGTGCCAGCAGCTCTTGGACAGAAGGCTACACCTTC. V gene TRBV5-6 combines with J gene TRBJ1-2, with a weak D call TRBD1 (6 bases). This CDR3 contains 12 residues. Trimming took 3 bases from V and 8 from J, leaving 11 bases between them. Germline CDR1 is SGHDT and CDR2 is YYEEEE.

This chain joins TRBV3-1 and TRBJ1-2; possibly TRBD1 for D (5 bases). CDR3 size: 14 residues. Germline loops: CDR1 LGHDT, CDR2 YNNKEL (reference sequence). V was trimmed by 1 base and J by 8 bases, leaving 14 bases between them. CDR3 sequence reads: CASSQGGVLGGYTF. The CDR3 bases are TGTGCCAGCAGCCAAGGAGGGGTCCTGGGGGGCTACACCTTC.

This clonotype appeared a few times. V is TRBV5-1 and J is TRBJ1-6; D is ambiguous. CDR1 SGHRS and CDR2 YFSETQ come from the germline V gene. The CDR3 covers 15 residues. Between the trimmed V and J ends, which lost 4 bases and 7 bases, there was a span of 15 bases. CDR3 region: CASSTATLGNSPLHF. Here the CDR3 DNA reads TGCGCCAGCAGCACGGCGACCCTTGGGAATTCACCCCTCCACTTT.

The CDR3 nucleotides are TGTGCCAGCAGCTGGGGGGTTAGGGGCGAAACCGGGGAGCTGTTTTTT. Translation gives CASSWGVRGETGELFF. The V and J genes are TRBV5-6 and TRBJ2-2; D is possibly TRBD2 (6 bases). With 3 bases removed from V and 5 bases from J, the gap between germline ends came to 17 bases. Germline V lookup: CDR1 SGHDT, CDR2 YYEEEE. This CDR3 contains 16 residues. The full variable domain, completed using reference TRBV5-6 and TRBJ2-2, is DAGVTQSPTHLIKTRGQQVTLRCSPKSGHDTVSWYQQALGQGPQFIFQYYEEEERQRGNFPDRFSGHQFPNYSSELNVNALLLGDSALYLCASSWGVRGETGELFFGEGSRLTVL.

This clonotype has ten or more counts. The genes are TRBV24-1 and TRBJ2-2, with TRBD2 matching over 10 bases. The V segment lost 8 bases and the J segment 1 base; nucleotides outside the gene matches: 3. The CDR3 runs 15 residues. Per the germline V gene, CDR1 is KGHDR and CDR2 is SFDVKD. The CDR3 sequence: CATMTSGLNTGELFF. In DNA form, the CDR3 reads TGTGCCACCATGACTAGCGGGCTGAACACCGGGGAGCTGTTTTTT.

This clonotype was counted at least ten times. The chain is built from TRBV12-3 or TRBV12-4 and TRBJ2-3, with TRBD2 identical over 10 bases. V lost 2 bases, J lost 2 bases, and 7 bases stayed unmatched. This CDR3 has 17 residues. The CDR3 DNA reads as TGTGCCAGCAGTTTAACGGCGACTAGCGGGTTCACAGATACGCAGTATTTT. The encoded protein is CASSLTATSGFTDTQYF.

At least ten counts were recorded for this clonotype. This chain links TRBV5-4 with TRBJ2-1; 12 bases fit TRBD2. Per the germline V gene, CDR1 is SGHNT and CDR2 is YYREEE (reference sequence). Trimming cost V 6 bases and J 4 bases; bases outside gene matches: 8. The CDR3 contains 16 residues. The CDR3 sequence: CASNARLAGVYNEQFF. CDR3 DNA: TGTGCCAGCAATGCCCGACTAGCGGGAGTGTACAATGAGCAGTTCTTC.

The table lists this clonotype with a few counts. The junction shows a germline mismatch at one end, possibly a read error. The chain joins TRBV11-2 to TRBJ2-1; unclear D gene. The germline V gene encodes CDR1 SGHAT and CDR2 FQNNGV. This CDR3 has 18 residues. The DNA of the CDR3 is TGTGCCAGCAGCTTAGGATGGGCTGGGCGCACTGTGCCCAATGAGCAGTTTTTC. Translation: CASSLGWAGRTVPNEQFF.

The table lists this clonotype with a few counts. V usage is TRBV3-1 and J usage is TRBJ2-4; no reliable D call. This CDR3 comprises 12 residues. The germline V gene encodes CDR1 LGHDT and CDR2 YNNKEL (reference sequence). The V end lost 0 bases, the J end lost 11 bases, and 8 bases lay between the germline ends. In DNA, the CDR3 is TGTGCCAGCAGCCAAGATGGGCCCGTTCAGTACTTC. Encoded protein: CASSQDGPVQYF.

This clonotype has just a few counts. The CDR3 DNA follows: TGTGCCCTGACCCAGGGGACGTATCACACCGGGGAGCTGTTTTTT. Its protein product is CALTQGTYHTGELFF. The rearrangement uses TRBV30 and TRBJ2-2; D may be TRBD1 (6 bases). The CDR3 has 15 residues. Germline V gives CDR1 GTSNPN, CDR2 SVGIG (reference sequence). Trimming removed 8 bases from V and 3 bases from J, with 19 bases in between.

This chain uses TRBV28 with TRBJ2-1; 9 bases fit TRBD2. Germline V gene data show CDR1 as MDHEN and CDR2 as SYDVKM. The trim removed 7 bases at V and 7 bases at J, leaving 11 bases unmatched. There are 15 residues in the CDR3. The CDR3 region is CASNPGLAGGNEQFF. The CDR3, as DNA: TGTGCCAGCAACCCGGGACTAGCAGGAGGGAATGAGCAGTTCTTC. Together with reference TRBV28 and TRBJ2-1, the CDR3 gives the full variable domain: DVKVTQSSRYLVKRTGEKVFLECVQDMDHENMFWYRQDPGLGLRLIYFSYDVKMKEKGDIPEGYSVSREKKERFSLILESASTNQTSMYLCASNPGLAGGNEQFFGPGTRLTVL.

The V call is TRBV5-1, the J call TRBJ2-3; TRBD2 aligns across 13 bases. V lost 4 bases to trimming and J lost 2 bases; unmatched junction nucleotides: 7. The CDR3 contains 17 residues. Germline CDR1 is SGHRS and CDR2 is YFSETQ. The CDR3 DNA reads TGCGCCAGCAGCATCGGACTAGCGGGAGACACCACAGATACGCAGTATTTT. Encoded protein: CASSIGLAGDTTDTQYF.

V gene TRBV20-1 combines with J gene TRBJ2-5; unclear D gene. Germline V CDR1 and CDR2: DFQATT, SNEGSKA (reference sequence). The CDR3 covers 13 residues. V dropped 3 bases and J dropped 1 base, with 9 bases sitting between them. Here the CDR3 reads CSASKIGQETQYF. DNA of the CDR3: TGCAGTGCTAGTAAAATTGGCCAAGAGACCCAGTACTTC.

In its sample, this clonotype was seen many times. The chain carries TRBV12-3 or TRBV12-4 and TRBJ2-1, with D tentatively TRBD1 (7 bases). Trimming shortened V by 10 bases and J by 0 bases, and 28 bases separated the two germline ends. The CDR3 has 19 amino acids. The CDR3 nucleotides read TGTGCCACTTCATTAACCTCTCTCTGGCGGGACAGCTCCTACAATGAGCAGTTCTTC. The encoded protein is CATSLTSLWRDSSYNEQFF.

The V gene is TRBV5-1, the J gene TRBJ2-7; D call uncertain. Germline V lookup: CDR1 SGHRS, CDR2 YFSETQ. The CDR3 spans 13 residues. The V gene lost 0 bases and the J gene lost 4 bases, with 8 bases spanning the gap. The CDR3 sequence: CASSLAHGYEQYF. CDR3 in DNA: TGCGCCAGCAGCTTGGCACATGGTTACGAGCAGTACTTC.

The chain is built from TRBV12-3 or TRBV12-4 and TRBJ2-4; a weak D match, TRBD1 (6 bases). The CDR3 is made up of 16 amino acids. V was cut by 5 bases and J by 1 base, with 15 bases left in between. This chain's CDR3 is CASSHRQAHAKNIQYF. CDR3 DNA sequence: TGTGCCAGCAGTCACCGACAGGCCCACGCCAAAAACATTCAGTACTTC.

This clonotype was observed at least ten times. The rearrangement links TRBV7-2 to TRBJ1-5; D ambiguous. Trimming took 5 bases from V and 2 from J, leaving 10 bases between them. Germline V lookup: CDR1 SGHTA, CDR2 FQGNSA. The CDR3 runs 14 residues. The DNA of the CDR3 is TGTGCCAGCAGCCCCCGGAGGGGCAATCAGCCCCAGCATTTT. Translating it yields CASSPRRGNQPQHF.

This clonotype was seen a few times. J is TRBJ2-5 and V is TRBV29-1, with D unresolved. V was cut by 3 bases and J by 2 bases, with 10 bases left in between. Germline-derived CDR1 and CDR2 are SQVTM and ANQGSEA. The CDR3 totals 13 residues. CDR3 in DNA: TGCAGCGTTGACTCAGACACTCAAGAGACCCAGTACTTC. Its translation is CSVDSDTQETQYF.

With respect to this clonotype: Compared with germline, one end of the junction differs, possibly owing to a read error. This chain links TRBV18 with TRBJ1-2, with D possibly matching TRBD1 (5 bases). Looked up from germline, CDR1 is KGHSH and CDR2 is LQKENI. This CDR3 has 13 amino acids. The CDR3 DNA is TGTGCCGGCTCACCACCGGGAGGGGATGGCTACACCTTC. This codes for CAGSPPGGDGYTF.

The gene calls are TRBV4-3 and TRBJ1-2; D remains unclear. Trimming stripped 1 base from V and 10 bases from J, with 19 bases between. CDR1 is LGHNA and CDR2 is YSLEER in the germline V gene. The CDR3 totals 15 residues. The DNA of the CDR3 is TGCGCCAGCAGCCAAGGGGCCGGGATCATTGAGGACTACACCTTC. Its protein product is CASSQGAGIIEDYTF.

This clonotype was seen a few times. The chain couples TRBV4-1 to TRBJ2-1, with D perhaps TRBD2 (5 bases). V shed 1 base and J shed 8 bases, with 21 bases lying between them. Germline CDR1 MGHRA, CDR2 YSYEKL. The CDR3 runs to 17 residues. The CDR3 loop reads CASSQALASYLGYEQFF. The CDR3 DNA reads TGCGCCAGCAGCCAAGCGCTAGCCTCCTATCTTGGCTATGAGCAGTTCTTC.

This clonotype occurred a few times. The chain recombines TRBV28 with TRBJ1-5, with 11 bases identical to TRBD1. This CDR3 spans 18 amino acids. J lost 0 bases, V lost 2 bases, and 6 bases had no gene match. Germline CDR1 reads MDHEN; CDR2 reads SYDVKM. The CDR3 is CASSLMGTGGYSNQPQHF. The CDR3 nucleotides are TGTGCCAGCAGTTTAATGGGGACAGGGGGGTATAGCAATCAGCCCCAGCATTTT. Using reference TRBV28 and TRBJ1-5 for the parts outside the CDR3, the full variable domain is DVKVTQSSRYLVKRTGEKVFLECVQDMDHENMFWYRQDPGLGLRLIYFSYDVKMKEKGDIPEGYSVSREKKERFSLILESASTNQTSMYLCASSLMGTGGYSNQPQHFGDGTRLSIL.